Below, 20 T cell receptor beta chains from the same sample are listed, as sequenced in a study of response to subunit inactivated influenza vaccine. Each CDR3 protein is one row after TCRdb ran MiXCR on the RT-PCR reads. The table shows around 750,000 distinct CDR3 sequences, with less than 25% occurring only once. The source material was PBMCs from blood, sampled around 5 days after vaccination. These receptors were collected from a man aged 50 to 60 who received an inactivated influenza vaccine.

This clonotype was detected only a few times. This sequence joins TRBV12-3 or TRBV12-4 and TRBJ2-3; 8 bases agree with TRBD2. The CDR3 contains 14 residues. With V trimmed by 4 bases and J by 4 bases, 4 bases remained unmatched. CDR3 in DNA: TGTGCCAGCAGTTCCGGGGGGGCCCCAGATACGCAGTATTTT. It is translated as CASSSGGAPDTQYF.

This clonotype was seen only a few times. The V and J genes are TRBV10-2 and TRBJ2-5; D uncertain. Trimming left V 4 bases short and J 0 bases short, with 6 bases between. The CDR3 has 13 amino acids. CDR1 is WSHSY and CDR2 is SAAADI in the germline V gene. For the CDR3, the DNA is TGCGCCAGCAGTGTGCGGTACCAAGAGACCCAGTACTTC. This codes for CASSVRYQETQYF.

Note on this clonotype: The missing conserved phenylalanine or tryptophan at the end of this CDR3 makes a read error likely. V usage is TRBV20-1 and J usage is TRBJ2-1; the D gene could be TRBD1 or TRBD2 (6 bases each). CDR3 length: 13 residues. V was clipped by 2 bases and J by 10 bases, with 15 bases between them. From germline, CDR1 is DFQATT and CDR2 SNEGSKA (reference sequence). The CDR3 region has the DNA TGCAGTGCTAGAAGGGGGAGGTCGTACGAGCAGTTCCTC. This sequence encodes CSARRGRSYEQFL.

This chain uses TRBV7-2 with TRBJ2-1; 8 bases map to TRBD2. With 10 bases clipped from V and 5 bases from J, the junction kept 7 bases outside the gene matches. The CDR3 sequence is 13 residues long. Germline lookup yields CDR1 SGHTA and CDR2 FQGNSA. The CDR3 DNA reads as TGTGCCAACGCACTAGCGGAGCACAATGAGCAGTTCTTC. Encoded protein: CANALAEHNEQFF.

This clonotype was picked up a small number of times. This sequence joins TRBV20-1 and TRBJ2-3; TRBD2 agrees at 7 bases. V trimming: 6 bases; J trimming: 1 base; junction bases outside the gene matches: 10. This CDR3 has 15 amino acids. The germline V gene encodes CDR1 DFQATT and CDR2 SNEGSKA (reference sequence). CDR3 bases: TGCAGTGCCACCTTACGGGCGGGGGGCACAGATACGCAGTATTTT. This translates into CSATLRAGGTDTQYF.

The CDR3 DNA follows: TGTGCCAGCAGCTCCTTTGGGACAGGTGGTAACACCATATATTTT. This encodes CASSSFGTGGNTIYF. The chain carries TRBV5-5 and TRBJ1-3; 8 positions agree with TRBD1. Germline values: CDR1 SGHKS, CDR2 YYEKEE (reference sequence). The CDR3 covers 15 residues. V shed 3 bases and J 7 bases; nucleotides not matched to a gene: 9. The full variable domain, completed using reference TRBV5-5 and TRBJ1-3, is DAGVTQSPTHLIKTRGQQVTLRCSPISGHKSVSWYQQVLGQGPQFIFQYYEKEERGRGNFPDRFSARQFPNYSSELNVNALLLGDSALYLCASSSFGTGGNTIYFGEGSWLTVV.

The rearrangement joins TRBV25-1 to TRBJ2-7; D gene unclear. The CDR3 runs 13 residues. Germline V gene lookup returns CDR1 MGHDK and CDR2 SYGVNS. V lost 1 base, J lost 10 bases, and 14 bases lay in between. The CDR3 protein is CASSESSAYGQYF. Here the CDR3 DNA reads TGTGCCAGCAGTGAATCGTCTGCATACGGTCAGTACTTC.

There are a few counts of this clonotype. The chain recombines TRBV24-1 with TRBJ2-3; D not certain. CDR1 is KGHDR and CDR2 is SFDVKD in the germline V gene. Trimming shortened V by 5 bases and J by 0 bases, and 5 bases separated the two germline ends. The CDR3 loop spans 13 amino acids. CDR3 sequence: CATSVPSTDTQYF. The CDR3 DNA reads as TGTGCCACCAGTGTCCCGAGCACAGATACGCAGTATTTT.

The chain links TRBV12-3 or TRBV12-4 to TRBJ1-2; the match to TRBD1 covers 8 bases. The CDR3 runs to 15 residues. The V gene end was trimmed by 3 bases and the J gene end by 3 bases; junction bases not matched to a gene: 6. CDR3 in DNA: TGTGCCAGCAGTTTGGGGCAGGGGGCTTACTATGGCTACACCTTC. Translated, it gives CASSLGQGAYYGYTF.

This chain links TRBV7-9 with TRBJ2-4; a possible D gene is TRBD1 (6 bases). Trimming removed 5 bases at V and 2 bases at J, with 19 bases between. The CDR3 runs to 17 residues. In germline, CDR1 is SEHNR, CDR2 FQNEAQ (reference sequence). The CDR3 DNA reads as TGTGCCAGCAGCCTCGCCCTGGGGGCCCAGACCAAAAACATTCAGTACTTC. Translation gives CASSLALGAQTKNIQYF. Drawing the rest from reference TRBV7-9 and TRBJ2-4, the complete variable domain is DTGVSQNPRHKITKRGQNVTFRCDPISEHNRLYWYRQTLGQGPEFLTYFQNEAQLEKSRLLSDRFSAERPKGSFSTLEIQRTEQGDSAMYLCASSLALGAQTKNIQYFGAGTRLSVL.

This clonotype was counted ten times or more. V and J are TRBV20-1 and TRBJ2-1, with D unclear. The germline V gene encodes CDR1 DFQATT and CDR2 SNEGSKA (reference sequence). This CDR3 contains 16 residues. The V end lost 3 bases, the J end lost 3 bases, and 18 bases lay between the germline ends. The CDR3 DNA follows: TGCAGTGCTAGGGCCCTAGGTGGGAATGTCTACAATGAGCAGTTCTTC. Translated: CSARALGGNVYNEQFF.

The gene calls are TRBV4-2 and TRBJ1-1; 7 bases are a match to TRBD1. The CDR3 has 15 residues. Trimming cost V 6 bases and J 4 bases; bases outside gene matches: 11. Germline V gene lookup returns CDR1 LGHNA and CDR2 YNFKEQ. The DNA of the CDR3 is TGTGCCAGCAGAAGGGGGCCGGGGGAAGGCACTGAAGCTTTCTTT. Translated, it gives CASRRGPGEGTEAFF.

There are a few counts of this clonotype. The gene calls are TRBV5-1 and TRBJ1-2, with a tentative D call TRBD1 (5 bases). The CDR3 covers 15 residues. From germline, CDR1 is SGHRS and CDR2 YFSETQ. V was clipped by 0 bases and J by 3 bases, with 12 bases between them. For the CDR3, the DNA is TGCGCCAGCAGCTTGGGATCGGGGGACCACTATGGCTACACCTTC. Amino acid sequence: CASSLGSGDHYGYTF.

V gene TRBV12-3 or TRBV12-4 combines with J gene TRBJ1-1, with a weak D call TRBD1 (6 bases). The V end lost 2 bases, the J end lost 7 bases, and 14 bases lay between the germline ends. CDR3 length equals 14 residues. CDR3 sequence reads: CASSLRGGQIEAFF. The CDR3 nucleotides are TGTGCCAGCAGTTTACGGGGGGGGCAGATTGAAGCTTTCTTT.

This clonotype has only a few counts. The gene calls are TRBV12-3 or TRBV12-4 and TRBJ1-1, with D tentatively TRBD1 (5 bases). Trimming stripped 1 base from V and 4 bases from J, with 10 bases between. CDR3 size: 14 residues. Here the CDR3 reads CASSLGWGGTEAFF. CDR3 bases: TGTGCCAGCAGTTTAGGATGGGGGGGCACTGAAGCTTTCTTT.

Many counts were recorded for this clonotype. This rearrangement joins TRBV7-2 to TRBJ1-6, with 11 bases aligning to TRBD1. V lost 1 base, J lost 8 bases, and 1 base stayed unmatched. This CDR3 is 15 amino acids long. Germline CDR1 and CDR2: SGHTA and FQGNSA. DNA for the CDR3: TGTGCCAGCAGCTTAGTGGGACAGGGGGATTCACCCCTCCACTTT. It translates to CASSLVGQGDSPLHF. Based on the CDR3 plus reference TRBV7-2 and TRBJ1-6, the full variable domain is GAGVSQSPSNKVTEKGKDVELRCDPISGHTALYWYRQSLGQGLEFLIYFQGNSAPDKSGLPSDRFSAERTGGSVSTLTIQRTQQEDSAVYLCASSLVGQGDSPLHFGNGTRLTVT.

The gene calls are TRBV9 and TRBJ2-2, with a possible D match to TRBD2 (5 bases). Germline V CDR1 and CDR2: SGDLS, YYNGEE. V was cut by 0 bases and J by 3 bases, with 6 bases left in between. CDR3 length: 14 amino acids. The DNA of the CDR3 is TGTGCCAGCAGCGTAGAAGCGGACACCGGGGAGCTGTTTTTT. Protein sequence: CASSVEADTGELFF.

This clonotype appeared a few times. The chain has TRBV20-1 and TRBJ2-5; D gene uncertain. Germline assignment: CDR1 DFQATT and CDR2 SNEGSKA (reference sequence). The CDR3 length is 13 residues. CDR3 DNA: TGCAGGGAACCACCGGACGGTTCAGAGACCCAGTACTTC. Translated: CREPPDGSETQYF.

This clonotype was counted ten times or more. V usage is TRBV4-1 and J usage is TRBJ2-7; D unresolved. The germline V gene encodes CDR1 MGHRA and CDR2 YSYEKL. The CDR3 has 13 amino acids. V dropped 4 bases and J dropped 4 bases, with 11 bases sitting between them. The chain's CDR3 is CASSRTDDYEQYF. The CDR3 DNA follows: TGCGCCAGCAGCCGGACGGACGATTACGAGCAGTACTTC.

This clonotype was seen only a few times. V usage is TRBV4-2 and J usage is TRBJ2-7; D possibly corresponds to TRBD2 (6 bases). CDR3 size: 15 residues. Between the trimmed V and J ends, which lost 0 bases and 2 bases, there was a span of 11 bases. Looked up from germline, CDR1 is LGHNA and CDR2 is YNFKEQ. This CDR3 reads CASSQEGGIPYEQYF. DNA for the CDR3: TGTGCCAGCAGCCAAGAGGGAGGCATCCCCTACGAGCAGTACTTC.